Each of the 27 T cell receptor beta chains below was sequenced from the same sample in a study of cytomegalovirus exposure and HLA in healthy donors. PCR primers comprised 60 Vbeta and 13 Jbeta primers. Here immunoSEQ multiplex PCR was the method, and the copy in TCRdb shows in-frame clones only, minus some. The sample contains roughly 160,000 clones, around 82% of which appear only once. The sample taken for sequencing was PBMCs. The receptors here all came from a middle-aged man in good health and CMV-seropositive.

V is TRBV4-3 and J is TRBJ2-6, with TRBD1 matching 7 bases. With 7 bases clipped from V and 0 bases from J, the junction kept 9 bases outside the gene matches. Germline CDR1 is LGHNA and CDR2 is YSLEER. The CDR3 is 17 residues long. CDR3 in DNA: TGCGCCAGCACCTCGACAGGGCTCTCCTCTGGGGCCAACGTCCTGACTTTC. Translation gives CASTSTGLSSGANVLTF.

This clone appeared a single time. The chain joins TRBV9 to TRBJ1-1; TRBD1 might be the D (6 bases). Germline-derived CDR1 and CDR2 are SGDLS and YYNGEE. The CDR3 sequence is 14 residues long. The V end was cut by 3 bases, the J end by 1 base, with 10 bases between. This CDR3 is CASSDGQQNTEAFF. In DNA, the CDR3 is TGTGCCAGCAGCGACGGACAGCAGAACACTGAAGCTTTCTTT.

This sequence joins TRBV5-1 and TRBJ1-4; TRBD1 agrees at 7 bases. Germline V lookup: CDR1 SGHRS, CDR2 YFSETQ. The V gene end was trimmed by 4 bases and the J gene end by 8 bases; junction bases not matched to a gene: 11. This CDR3 is 15 amino acids long. In DNA, the CDR3 is TGCGCCAGCAGCCCAACAGACAGGGTGAGCGAAAAACTGTTTTTT. This codes for CASSPTDRVSEKLFF.

The chain uses TRBV5-1 and TRBJ2-5, with a possible D match to TRBD2 (5 bases). Germline V gene sequence: CDR1 SGHRS, CDR2 YFSETQ. V dropped 0 bases and J dropped 5 bases, with 8 bases sitting between them. The CDR3 runs 13 residues. CDR3 sequence (DNA): TGCGCCAGCAGCTTGGGGGGAGAGGAGACCCAGTACTTC. It translates to CASSLGGEETQYF.

CDR3 loop: CASSGGRSYNEQFF. CDR3 nucleotides: TGTGCCAGCAGCGGGGGGCGGTCCTACAATGAGCAGTTCTTC. The rearrangement links TRBV2 to TRBJ2-1; TRBD2 might be the D (7 bases). This CDR3 has 14 amino acids. Trimming left V 6 bases short and J 1 base short, with 10 bases between. Germline lookup yields CDR1 SNHLY and CDR2 FYNNEI.

This sequence joins TRBV15 and TRBJ1-5, with no clear D. The CDR3 has 15 amino acids. The germline gives CDR1 LNHNV, CDR2 YYDKDF (reference sequence). The germline V and J ends were trimmed by 1 base and 5 bases, with 12 bases remaining between them. CDR3 in DNA: TGTGCCACCAGCAGAGTCCGAGGGAACTATCAGCCCCAGCATTTT. Its translation is CATSRVRGNYQPQHF.

The chain has TRBV28 and TRBJ2-1, with 11 positions matching TRBD2. V trimming: 5 bases; J trimming: 6 bases; junction bases outside the gene matches: 6. The CDR3 is 15 residues long. Per the germline V gene, CDR1 is MDHEN and CDR2 is SYDVKM. The CDR3 DNA reads as TGTGCCAGCAGTGATAGCGGGAGGGCCGGCAATGAGCAGTTCTTC. Translated: CASSDSGRAGNEQFF.

V gene TRBV27 combines with J gene TRBJ2-5, with 8 bases that match TRBD1. Germline V gene lookup returns CDR1 MNHEY and CDR2 SMNVEV (reference sequence). The CDR3 has 12 amino acids. With V trimmed by 5 bases and J by 8 bases, 4 bases remained unmatched. The CDR3 spells CASSQQGGTQYF. CDR3 in DNA: TGTGCCAGCAGTCAACAGGGGGGTACCCAGTACTTC.

The table lists this clone with a count of one. The chain links TRBV11-2 to TRBJ1-5, with a possible D match to TRBD1 (5 bases). The CDR3 has 13 amino acids. The V and J ends lost 0 bases and 7 bases respectively, with 7 bases between them. Germline V lookup: CDR1 SGHAT, CDR2 FQNNGV. The CDR3 coding sequence is TGTGCCAGCAGCTTAGATCGGGGGCAGCCCCAGCATTTT. This encodes CASSLDRGQPQHF.

With regard to this clone: At one of its ends the junction is not consistent with the germline gene, which may arise from a read error. The same CDR3 is also encoded by other DNA sequences in this sample. The CDR3 DNA reads as TGCGCCATCAGCGTCGGGGACTCATTACAGAACACTGAAGCTTTCTTT. Amino acids: CAISVGDSLQNTEAFF. The rearrangement joins TRBV10-3 to TRBJ1-1; TRBD1 might be the D (5 bases). CDR1 and CDR2 (germline): ENHRY, SYGVKD. This CDR3 is built from 16 residues.

The chain is built from TRBV19 and TRBJ1-1; 8 bases match TRBD1. J lost 9 bases, V lost 3 bases, and 9 bases had no gene match. The CDR3 covers 14 residues. CDR1 is LNHDA, CDR2 SQIVND, per germline (reference sequence). CDR3 nucleotide sequence: TGTGCCAGTAGTATCACAGGGGGTGATTTGAAAGCTTTCTTT. Residues: CASSITGGDLKAFF.

This chain connects TRBV6-5 to TRBJ2-7; no clear D gene. V was cut by 5 bases and J by 1 base, with 12 bases left in between. From germline, CDR1 is MNHEY and CDR2 SVGAGI. The CDR3 loop spans 14 amino acids. CDR3 nucleotides: TGTGCCAGCAGTCTACAGACAAGTTCCTACGAGCAGTACTTC. Translation gives CASSLQTSSYEQYF.

This chain uses TRBV7-6 with TRBJ1-5; the D is unclear. The V gene lost 0 bases and the J gene lost 3 bases, with 9 bases spanning the gap. Germline CDR1 is SGHVS and CDR2 is FNYEAQ. The CDR3 consists of 15 residues. This chain's CDR3 is CASSLAPGTNQPQHF. The DNA of the CDR3 is TGTGCCAGCAGCTTAGCCCCGGGAACCAATCAGCCCCAGCATTTT.

The gene calls are TRBV28 and TRBJ2-1; D is perhaps TRBD1 (5 bases). Germline assignment: CDR1 MDHEN and CDR2 SYDVKM. The CDR3 has 15 residues. V lost 2 bases and J 6 bases, leaving 14 bases between the germline ends. CDR3: CASSLDQGFGNEQFF. CDR3 nucleotide sequence: TGTGCCAGCAGTTTAGATCAGGGATTTGGCAATGAGCAGTTCTTC. Based on the CDR3 plus reference TRBV28 and TRBJ2-1, the full variable domain is DVKVTQSSRYLVKRTGEKVFLECVQDMDHENMFWYRQDPGLGLRLIYFSYDVKMKEKGDIPEGYSVSREKKERFSLILESASTNQTSMYLCASSLDQGFGNEQFFGPGTRLTVL.

This clone was seen only once. The chain uses TRBV27 and TRBJ2-7; 8 bases are shared with TRBD2. Germline values: CDR1 MNHEY, CDR2 SMNVEV (reference sequence). V lost 1 base to trimming and J lost 3 bases; unmatched junction nucleotides: 5. The CDR3 runs to 15 residues. CDR3 nucleotides: TGTGCCAGCAGTTTATACCCCAGCGGGAGCTACGAGCAGTACTTC. Its translation: CASSLYPSGSYEQYF.

This clone showed up just a few times. This chain joins TRBV6-5 and TRBJ2-1; D may be TRBD1 (5 bases). V gave up 2 bases and J gave up 9 bases, with 14 bases separating them. Germline-derived CDR1 and CDR2 are MNHEY and SVGAGI. The CDR3 is made up of 14 amino acids. CDR3 in DNA: TGTGCCAGCAGTTACGTCTCGGCAGACAGTGAGCAGTTCTTC. Encoded protein: CASSYVSADSEQFF.

This clone was counted once. V and J are TRBV28 and TRBJ2-2, with 8 bases lining up with TRBD1. CDR1 is MDHEN, CDR2 SYDVKM, per germline. This CDR3 is 15 amino acids long. V lost 6 bases and J lost 5; bases outside the gene matches: 8. In DNA form, the CDR3 reads TGTGCCAGCAGAAGTTACAGGGGGTGGACCGGGGAGCTGTTTTTT. Its translation: CASRSYRGWTGELFF.

Only a few counts were recorded for this clone. The chain employs TRBV6-5 and TRBJ1-2; D is possibly TRBD1 (5 bases). Germline V CDR1 and CDR2: MNHEY, SVGAGI. Trimming left V 4 bases short and J 2 bases short, with 17 bases between. The CDR3 is made up of 16 amino acids. The CDR3 protein is CASSLVSRQGNYGYTF. The DNA for the CDR3 is TGTGCCAGCAGTTTGGTGTCGAGGCAGGGCAACTATGGCTACACCTTC.

The V and J genes are TRBV19 and TRBJ1-4; D is perhaps TRBD1 (6 bases). V lost 10 bases and J lost 7, with 19 bases in between. Germline V gene data show CDR1 as LNHDA and CDR2 as SQIVND (reference sequence). This CDR3 spans 14 amino acids. Here the CDR3 DNA reads TGTGCCACCCATTTGGGGGGGCGACGTGAAAAACTGTTTTTT. This sequence encodes CATHLGGRREKLFF.

V gene TRBV5-1 combines with J gene TRBJ2-7; D is possibly TRBD1 (5 bases). CDR1 and CDR2 from the germline V gene are SGHRS and YFSETQ. V lost 1 base to trimming and J lost 0 bases, with 5 bases between them. The CDR3 consists of 13 residues. The CDR3 sequence is CASSLQGSYEQYF. The CDR3 DNA reads TGCGCCAGCAGCTTGCAGGGCTCCTACGAGCAGTACTTC.

This sequence joins TRBV5-1 and TRBJ2-1, with D possibly TRBD2 on 5 matching bases. The germline CDR1 and CDR2 sequences are SGHRS and YFSETQ. V lost 4 bases and J lost 2, with 13 bases in between. The CDR3 is made up of 15 amino acids. The CDR3 nucleotides read TGCGCCAGCAGCCTCAGCGGAAATACCTACAATGAGCAGTTCTTC. It is translated as CASSLSGNTYNEQFF.

The CDR3 region has the DNA TGCGCCAGCAGTTTGGGACAGGGGATTGTCGGCGAGCAGTACTTC. It translates to CASSLGQGIVGEQYF. This chain links TRBV10-2 with TRBJ2-7; 10 bases align to TRBD1. Germline values: CDR1 WSHSY, CDR2 SAAADI. Losses at the gene ends were 5 bases for V and 6 bases for J; bases not matched to a gene: 10. This CDR3 has 15 amino acids.

This chain uses TRBV28 with TRBJ1-2, with D tentatively TRBD1 (5 bases). With 6 bases removed from V and 6 bases from J, the gap between germline ends came to 20 bases. This CDR3 contains 15 residues. Germline CDR1 and CDR2: MDHEN and SYDVKM. CDR3 sequence reads: CASSGGSAGFHGYTF. DNA of the CDR3: TGTGCCAGCAGCGGGGGATCCGCGGGTTTCCATGGCTACACCTTC.

Details on this clone: Mismatch with germline at one junction end may stem from a read error. This chain connects TRBV9 to TRBJ2-7, with D perhaps TRBD1 (6 bases). CDR3 size: 14 residues. CDR1 is SGDLS and CDR2 is YYNGEE in the germline V gene. The CDR3 sequence: CASSPGSTGQRPGF. Here the CDR3 DNA reads TGTGCCAGCAGCCCAGGCTCAACAGGACAGCGCCCAGGGTTC.

J is TRBJ2-1 and V is TRBV1; whether TRBD2, the table's D call, matches the DNA was not checked. TRBV1 is annotated as a pseudogene. The CDR3 covers 16 residues. The CDR3 nucleotides are TGCACCAGCAGCCAATGTTGGCGGGGGGGTAGGAATGAGCAGTTCTTC. It specifies CTSSQCWRGGRNEQFF.

The chain joins TRBV30 to TRBJ2-7, with TRBD2 matching over 13 bases. Germline CDR1 is GTSNPN and CDR2 is SVGIG (reference sequence). The trim removed 2 bases at V and 6 bases at J, leaving 10 bases unmatched. The CDR3 consists of 16 residues. CDR3 nucleotide sequence: TGTGCCTGGAGTCCCCGCTCCGGACTAGCGGGAGTCGAGCAGTACTTC. Protein product: CAWSPRSGLAGVEQYF. Combining the CDR3 with reference TRBV30 and TRBJ2-7 gives the whole variable domain SQTIHQWPATLVQPVGSPLSLECTVEGTSNPNLYWYRQAAGRGLQLLFYSVGIGQISSEVPQNLSASRPQDRQFILSSKKLLLSDSGFYLCAWSPRSGLAGVEQYFGPGTRLTVT.

This rearrangement joins TRBV7-2 to TRBJ2-1; D might be TRBD2 (6 bases). The CDR3 totals 15 residues. Germline-derived CDR1 and CDR2 are SGHTA and FQGNSA. The V end lost 1 base, the J end lost 10 bases, and 17 bases lay between the germline ends. The CDR3 DNA reads as TGTGCCAGCAGCTTAGGTGCGGGACGGGCCCTGGAGCAGTTCTTC. Amino acids: CASSLGAGRALEQFF.